This TCR beta chain comes out of a study of T cell responses to AZD1222 COVID-19 vaccine (dated by TCRdb to about 2021). Regarding the study in general: A total of 233 trial participants underwent TCR sequencing, of whom about 200 had received two doses of AZD1222 and some 25 had received two doses of the MenACWY control vaccine. Trial participants were enrolled by age into 18-55, 56-69 and 70-plus year subgroups, with roughly 160, 29 and 62 TCR-sequenced participants respectively.

The CDR3 regions of human TCRbeta chains were analyzed by immunosequencing. The authors processed their data as follows. Repertoire TCRs were checked for matches against a reference library of SARS-CoV-2-specific TCRs that had been generated using the MIRA antigen-specificity platform. Breadth was defined as the fraction of unique TCRs that were SARS-CoV-2-associated. Depth was defined as the fraction of total T cells that were SARS-CoV-2-associated. Using the MIRA data, each spike-specific TCR was assigned both to the spike region to which the TCR was reactive and to a CD4 or CD8 class. Log10-transformed breadth and depth values were compared by one-way ANOVA with Sidak's multiple comparisons tests. TCRdb stores this immuneACCESS table with in-frame sequences only. Part of the clones is absent; in the studies checked, under half of the shortfall reflects unresolved V genes, and no reason is known for the rest. V, J and clone size are those of that table, while D and trimming were read from the DNA. The sample contains about 84,000 clones, 70% to 90% of them found a single time. Of the sample, 12% falls within the top ten clones.

As concerns this clone: The clone's antigen remains unknown. There are no base qualities to consult, and no much larger clone falls within one base.

Between the V and J ends, shortened by 6 bases and 9 bases respectively, the junction contains 11 bases. From the cysteine up to the phenylalanine, the CDR3 has a length of 11 residues. CDR3 DNA is the only sequence kept; it has 33 bases, read in frame from the first base. According to the study, the label for this sample's time point signals: about 28 days (+/-7) after the second vaccine dose. AZD1222 recipients whose second dose came at about 4 weeks and those whose second dose came at about 12 weeks were combined into one group, since spike-specific TCR depth and breadth did not differ between the two schedules. The vaccinee samples were drawn from two UK trials, COV001 and COV002, one of which was a single-blind randomized controlled phase 2/3 trial testing AZD1222 (ChAdOx1 nCoV-19) in healthy adults. Trial participant PBMC samples were collected at day 0 and day 28 after the second dose for TCRbeta chain sequencing.

What the research found in general, with its limitations: After two AZD1222 doses, spike-specific TCR breadth and depth were significantly higher than at day 0 and than in MenACWY recipients. Most participants were white British and females outnumbered males, and the authors suggested that clonal diversity may have been underestimated. In the small 56-69-year group, the increase in depth fell short of significance, most likely because of low power. Nearly half of unique spike-specific TCRs reportedly recognized epitopes outside regions mutated in the B.1.351 and B.1.1.7 variants. Only 5 to 7 AZD1222 recipients were SARS-CoV-2 seropositive at baseline, limiting conclusions about previously exposed vaccinees. Because no samples from the day 14 peak response were available, repertoires could be characterized only after the peak T cell response. Vaccine-associated CD4 TCRs spanned the whole spike protein, with dominant responses in regions 160-218 and 743-854.

This chain joins TRBV12-3 or TRBV12-4 to TRBJ2-5; the D gene is not confidently resolved. This receptor was obtained from an adult who received the AZD1222 COVID-19 vaccine. Specimen: peripheral blood, collected 28 days after the second AZD1222 dose. The CDR3 protein is CASSRASSQYF. The sequenced DNA: TGTGCCAGCAGCCGTGCCAGTTCCCAGTACTTC.